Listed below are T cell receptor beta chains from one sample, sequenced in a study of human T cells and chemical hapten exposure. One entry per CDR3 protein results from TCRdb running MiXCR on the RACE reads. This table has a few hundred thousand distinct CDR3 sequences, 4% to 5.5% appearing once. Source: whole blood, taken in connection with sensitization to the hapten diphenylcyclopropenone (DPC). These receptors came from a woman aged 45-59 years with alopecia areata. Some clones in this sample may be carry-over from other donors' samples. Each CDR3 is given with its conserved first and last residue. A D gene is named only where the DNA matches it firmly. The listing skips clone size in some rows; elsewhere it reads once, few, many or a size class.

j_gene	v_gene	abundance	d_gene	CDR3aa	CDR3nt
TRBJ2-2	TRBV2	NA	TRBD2	CASSPGTSFGELFF	TGTGCCAGCAGCCCCGGGACTAGCTTCGGGGAGCTGTTTTTT
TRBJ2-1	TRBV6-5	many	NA	CASSYLGPRNEQFF	TGTGCCAGCAGTTACCTGGGGCCGCGCAATGAGCAGTTCTTC
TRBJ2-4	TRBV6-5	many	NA	CASSSRAGAKNIQYF	TGTGCCAGCAGTAGCCGGGCCGGGGCCAAAAACATTCAGTACTTC
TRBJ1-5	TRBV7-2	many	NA	CASSLSNAFSNQPQHF	TGTGCCAGCAGCTTATCCAATGCATTTAGCAATCAGCCCCAGCATTTT
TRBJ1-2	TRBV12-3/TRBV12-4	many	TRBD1	CASNLGQGDYGYTF	TGTGCCAGCAACCTGGGACAGGGTGACTATGGCTACACCTTC
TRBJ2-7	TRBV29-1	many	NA	CSVGTAHYEQYF	TGCAGCGTTGGGACAGCCCATTACGAGCAGTACTTC
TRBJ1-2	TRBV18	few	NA	CASSTQFYGYTF	TGTGCCAGCTCAACACAGTTCTATGGCTACACCTTC
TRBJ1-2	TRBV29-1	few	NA	CSAKGDRPSSYTF	TGCAGCGCTAAGGGGGACCGCCCCAGTAGCTACACCTTC
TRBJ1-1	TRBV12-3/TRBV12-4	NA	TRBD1	CASSLRGLENTEAFF	TGTGCCAGCAGTTTGAGGGGGCTTGAGAACACTGAAGCTTTCTTT
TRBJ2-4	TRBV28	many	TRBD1	CASSSPVGQGNIQYF	TGTGCCAGCAGTTCCCCCGTCGGACAGGGAAACATTCAGTACTTC
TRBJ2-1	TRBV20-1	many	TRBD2	CSVERGGGLDEQFF	TGCAGTGTTGAGCGGGGGGGCGGTTTGGATGAGCAGTTCTTC
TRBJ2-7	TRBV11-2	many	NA	CASSLGAVEQYF	TGTGCCAGCAGCTTAGGAGCAGTTGAGCAGTACTTC
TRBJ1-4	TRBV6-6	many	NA	CASVLGGQEKLFF	TGTGCCAGCGTCCTGGGGGGGCAGGAAAAACTGTTTTTT
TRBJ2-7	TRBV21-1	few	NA	CASSNRQGRNEQYF	TGTGCCAGCAGCAACCGACAGGGTAGGAACGAGCAGTACTTC
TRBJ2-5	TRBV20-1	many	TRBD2	CSARTGGNPQETQYF	TGCAGTGCTAGGACGGGGGGGAACCCTCAAGAGACCCAGTACTTC
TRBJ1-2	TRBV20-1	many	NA	CSARAGQYYGYTF	TGCAGTGCTAGAGCGGGACAATATTATGGCTACACCTTC
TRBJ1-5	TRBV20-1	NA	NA	CSARGPVYSNQPQHF	TGCAGTGCTAGAGGCCCAGTTTATAGCAATCAGCCCCAGCATTTT
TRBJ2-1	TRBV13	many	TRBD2	CASRAGGDEQFF	TGTGCCAGCAGAGCGGGAGGGGATGAGCAGTTCTTC
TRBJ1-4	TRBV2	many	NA	CASRTGKEKLFF	TGTGCCAGCAGGACAGGAAAAGAAAAACTGTTTTTT
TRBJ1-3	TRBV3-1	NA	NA	CASSQGLSRAIYF	TGTGCCAGCAGCCAAGGACTCAGCAGGGCCATATATTTT
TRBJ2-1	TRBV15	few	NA	CATSRVRDSINEQFF	TGTGCCACCAGCAGGGTCCGGGACTCTATCAATGAGCAGTTCTTC
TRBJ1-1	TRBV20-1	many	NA	CSARDRTLRTEAFF	TGCAGTGCTAGAGATAGGACCCTGAGGACTGAAGCTTTCTTT
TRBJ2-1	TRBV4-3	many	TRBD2	CASSPGTSGRYNEQFF	TGCGCCAGCAGCCCTGGGACTAGCGGGAGATACAATGAGCAGTTCTTC
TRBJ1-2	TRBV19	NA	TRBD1	CASSTGTGELGYGYTF	TGTGCCAGTAGCACCGGGACAGGGGAATTAGGGTATGGCTACACCTTC
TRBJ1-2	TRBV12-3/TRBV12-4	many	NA	CASSLALEGYTF	TGTGCCAGCAGTTTAGCGCTTGAAGGCTACACCTTC
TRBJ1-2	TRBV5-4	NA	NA	CASSPEGFYGYTF	TGTGCCAGCAGCCCAGAGGGTTTCTATGGCTACACCTTC
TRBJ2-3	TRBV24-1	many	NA	CATSGTQSLGDTQYF	TGTGCCACCAGTGGAACTCAGTCGCTGGGCGATACGCAGTATTTT
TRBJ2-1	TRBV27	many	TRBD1	CASTAQGANSYNEQFF	TGTGCCAGCACGGCCCAGGGGGCTAATTCCTACAATGAGCAGTTCTTC